Here is one T cell receptor (beta chain) with its context. The sample belongs to a study of blood T cell repertoires in COVID-19. Overall study context: The cDNA or gDNA used as material had been derived from T cells, B-cell-depleted T cells, or PBMCs.

Repertoires were generated with immunoSEQ multiplex PCR, while TCRdb's copy carries only in-frame clones and drops some. The top ten hold roughly 3.1% of the sample, which has 160,000 or so clones, roughly 90% seen once. This CDR3 comprises 13 residues. The germline gives CDR1 SGHVS, CDR2 FQNEAQ. V lost 5 bases, J lost 3 bases, and 11 bases lay in between. The chain has TRBV7-8 and TRBJ2-7, with D possibly TRBD1 on 5 matching bases. This TCR derives from a man aged 60 to 75 with acute or convalescent COVID-19. Sequencing was performed on peripheral blood. The CDR3 nucleotides are TGTGCCAGCAGCACGGACACCCTCTACGAGCAGTACTTC. Encoded protein: CASSTDTLYEQYF.